Reported below is one TCR beta chain. Antigen: not known. The repertoire was sequenced with immunoSEQ multiplex PCR; TCRdb's copy has only in-frame clones and lacks some. The table lists over 750,000 clones, approximately 96% of them singletons. Trimming took 5 bases from V and 4 from J; bases not matched to a gene: 7. Germline-derived CDR1 and CDR2 are SGHVS and FNYEAQ. The CDR3 runs 16 residues. The data were obtained in a study of shared clonotypes between healthy human individuals. Study-level results: Non-shared clonotypes were found to have lower generation probabilities than the clonotypes that were shared by all four of the sorted-subset donors. For naive CD4 cells, 4% to 6% of clonotypes were shared across a few donors.

The naive CD8 fraction comprised CD45RO-negative cells positively selected for CCR7 and excluded terminally differentiated effector memory CD45RA+ cells. This TCR was recovered from a man aged 25 to 45 in good health. The chain carries TRBV7-6 and TRBJ2-1, with TRBD2 identical over 11 bases. The sample taken for sequencing was naive CD8+ T cells sorted from blood. The CDR3 nucleotides read TGTGCCAGCAGCCCCTTAGCGGGAGGGCCTTACAATGAGCAGTTCTTC. Its translation is CASSPLAGGPYNEQFF.